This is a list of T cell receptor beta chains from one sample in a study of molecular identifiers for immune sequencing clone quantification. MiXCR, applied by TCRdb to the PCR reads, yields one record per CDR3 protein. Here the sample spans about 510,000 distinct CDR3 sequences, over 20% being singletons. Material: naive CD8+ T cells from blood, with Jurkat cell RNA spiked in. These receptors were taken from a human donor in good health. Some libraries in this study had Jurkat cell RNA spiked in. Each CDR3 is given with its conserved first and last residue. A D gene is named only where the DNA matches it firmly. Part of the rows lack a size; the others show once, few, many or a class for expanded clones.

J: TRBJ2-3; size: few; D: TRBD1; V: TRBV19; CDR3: CASSGQGAFPDTQYF; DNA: TGTGCCAGTAGTGGACAGGGGGCTTTTCCAGATACGCAGTATTTT
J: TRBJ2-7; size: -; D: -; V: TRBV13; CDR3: CASSLMRVYEQYF; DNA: TGTGCCAGCAGCTTAATGAGGGTCTACGAGCAGTACTTC
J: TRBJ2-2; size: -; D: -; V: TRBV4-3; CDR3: CASSQDLGGARRELFF; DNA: TGCGCCAGCAGCCAAGATTTGGGGGGCGCGCGAAGGGAGCTGTTTTTT
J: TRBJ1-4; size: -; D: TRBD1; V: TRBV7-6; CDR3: CASSLAPDRGPDYEKLFF; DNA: TGTGCCAGCAGCTTAGCGCCCGACAGGGGTCCTGACTATGAAAAACTGTTTTTT
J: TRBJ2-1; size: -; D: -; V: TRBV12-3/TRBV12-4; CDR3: CASSFLGGADNEQFF; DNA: TGTGCCAGCAGTTTCCTTGGGGGAGCGGACAATGAGCAGTTCTTC
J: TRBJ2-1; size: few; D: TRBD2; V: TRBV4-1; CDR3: CASSPGLATSSYNEQFF; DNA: TGCGCCAGCAGCCCGGGACTAGCGACCAGCTCCTACAATGAGCAGTTCTTC
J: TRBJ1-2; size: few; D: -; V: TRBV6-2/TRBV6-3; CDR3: CASSYPPGPNDYGYTF; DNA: TGTGCCAGCAGTTACCCCCCCGGGCCTAACGACTATGGCTACACCTTC
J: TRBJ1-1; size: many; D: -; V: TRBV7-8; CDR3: CASSLDGRMNTEAFF; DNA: TGTGCCAGCAGCTTAGACGGACGGATGAACACTGAAGCTTTCTTT
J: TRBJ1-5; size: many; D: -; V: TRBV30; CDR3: CAWSSTGINQPQHF; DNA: TGTGCCTGGAGCTCCACAGGGATCAATCAGCCCCAGCATTTT
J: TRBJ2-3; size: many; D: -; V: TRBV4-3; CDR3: CASSQHPSPDDTQYF; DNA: TGCGCCAGCAGCCAGCACCCATCACCGGACGATACGCAGTATTTT
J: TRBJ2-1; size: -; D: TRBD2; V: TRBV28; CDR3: CASSFVAGESYNEQFF; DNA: TGTGCCAGCAGTTTCGTAGCGGGAGAGTCCTACAATGAGCAGTTCTTC
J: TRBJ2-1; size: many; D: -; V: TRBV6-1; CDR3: CASSEATVRSEDNEQFF; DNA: TGTGCCAGCAGTGAGGCGACGGTCAGGTCGGAGGACAATGAGCAGTTCTTC
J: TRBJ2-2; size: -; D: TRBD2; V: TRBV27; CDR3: CASHPLAGVVGELFF; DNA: TGTGCCAGCCACCCTCTAGCGGGAGTGGTCGGGGAGCTGTTTTTT
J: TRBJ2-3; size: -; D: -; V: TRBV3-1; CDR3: CASSQELRGLNKKVTQYF; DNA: TGTGCCAGCAGCCAAGAACTGCGGGGGCTCAATAAGAAAGTTACGCAGTATTTT
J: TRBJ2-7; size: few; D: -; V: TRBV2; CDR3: CASSGNSGSPWEQYF; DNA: TGTGCCAGCAGCGGGAACTCAGGGTCCCCGTGGGAGCAGTACTTC
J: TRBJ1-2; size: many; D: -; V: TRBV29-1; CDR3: CSVPIPPGGYTF; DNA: TGCAGCGTCCCAATCCCCCCCGGCGGCTACACCTTC
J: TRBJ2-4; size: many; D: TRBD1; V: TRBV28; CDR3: CASSFRGFAKNIQYF; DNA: TGTGCCAGCAGTTTCAGGGGGTTCGCCAAAAACATTCAGTACTTC
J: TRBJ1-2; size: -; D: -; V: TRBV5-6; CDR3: CASSLSQGDGYTF; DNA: TGTGCCAGCAGCTTGAGCCAGGGAGATGGCTACACCTTC
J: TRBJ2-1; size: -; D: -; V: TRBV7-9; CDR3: CASSRGPGMDEQFF; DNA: TGTGCCAGCAGCCGAGGCCCTGGGATGGATGAGCAGTTCTTC
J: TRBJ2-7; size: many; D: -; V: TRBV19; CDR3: CASSPRTVSYEQYF; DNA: TGTGCCAGTAGTCCCCGGACAGTCTCCTACGAGCAGTACTTC
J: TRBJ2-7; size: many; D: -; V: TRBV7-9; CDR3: CASSLSGTSEYEQYF; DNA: TGTGCCAGCAGCCTTTCCGGGACATCGGAGTACGAGCAGTACTTC
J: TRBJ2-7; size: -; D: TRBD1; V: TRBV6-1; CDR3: CASRYIWDSGIYEQYF; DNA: TGTGCCAGCAGATATATTTGGGACAGCGGTATTTACGAGCAGTACTTC
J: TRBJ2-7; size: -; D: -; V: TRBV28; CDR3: CASSPEWGRGGTYEQYF; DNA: TGTGCCAGCAGTCCCGAATGGGGGCGCGGCGGAACCTACGAGCAGTACTTC
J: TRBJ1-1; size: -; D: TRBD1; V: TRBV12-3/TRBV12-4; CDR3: CASSSGSGTGGVGEAFF; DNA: TGTGCCAGCAGTTCGGGTTCCGGGACAGGGGGGGTCGGTGAAGCTTTCTTT
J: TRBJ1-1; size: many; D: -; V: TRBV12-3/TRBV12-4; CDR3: CASRGREAFF; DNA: TGTGCCAGCCGCGGTCGGGAGGCTTTCTTT
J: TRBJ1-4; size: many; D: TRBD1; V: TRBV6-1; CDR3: CASRKRTGNEKLFF; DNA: TGTGCCAGCAGGAAGAGGACAGGGAATGAAAAACTGTTTTTT
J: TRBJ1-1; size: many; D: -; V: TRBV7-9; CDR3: CASSFGNTEAFF; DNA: TGTGCCAGCAGCTTCGGGAACACTGAAGCTTTCTTT
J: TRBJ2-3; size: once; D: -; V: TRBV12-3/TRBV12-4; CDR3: CASTVEDTQYF; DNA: TGTGCCAGCACCGTCGAGGATACGCAGTATTTT
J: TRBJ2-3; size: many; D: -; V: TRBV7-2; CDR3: CASSPRRGSGHTDTQYF; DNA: TGTGCCAGCAGCCCCCGGAGGGGGAGCGGGCACACAGATACGCAGTATTTT
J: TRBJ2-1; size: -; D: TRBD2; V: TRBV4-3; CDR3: CASSQDLYASGGANEQFF; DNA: TGCGCCAGCAGCCAAGATCTTTACGCTAGCGGGGGGGCCAATGAGCAGTTCTTC
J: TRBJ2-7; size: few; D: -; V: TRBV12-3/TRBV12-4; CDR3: CASSRSGTFYEQYF; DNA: TGTGCCAGCAGCCGATCCGGGACCTTCTACGAGCAGTACTTC
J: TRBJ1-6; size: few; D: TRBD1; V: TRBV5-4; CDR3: CASRDRGSPLHF; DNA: TGTGCCAGCAGGGACAGGGGTTCACCCCTCCACTTT
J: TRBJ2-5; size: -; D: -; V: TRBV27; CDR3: CASSEGQVGTQYF; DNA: TGTGCCAGCAGTGAGGGTCAGGTAGGGACCCAGTACTTC
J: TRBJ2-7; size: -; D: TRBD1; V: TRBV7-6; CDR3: CASSLDKTGKNEQYF; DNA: TGTGCCAGCAGCTTAGATAAGACAGGGAAGAACGAGCAGTACTTC
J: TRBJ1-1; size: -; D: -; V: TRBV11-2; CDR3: CASSLLPGDEAFF; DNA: TGTGCCAGCAGCTTACTCCCAGGAGATGAAGCTTTCTTT
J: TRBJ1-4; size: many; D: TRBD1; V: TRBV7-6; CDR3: CASRETGGQNEKLFF; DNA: TGTGCCAGCAGGGAAACAGGGGGCCAGAATGAAAAACTGTTTTTT
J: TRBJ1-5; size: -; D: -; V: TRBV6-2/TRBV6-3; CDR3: CASSYLRDSNQPQHF; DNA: TGTGCCAGCAGTTACTTGCGGGACAGCAATCAGCCCCAGCATTTT
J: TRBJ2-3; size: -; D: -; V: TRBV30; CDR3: CAWSEQGEGTQYF; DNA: TGTGCCTGGAGTGAACAGGGAGAAGGTACGCAGTATTTT
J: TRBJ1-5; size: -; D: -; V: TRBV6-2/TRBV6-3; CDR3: CASLGPFDQPQHF; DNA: TGTGCCAGTCTGGGCCCTTTCGATCAGCCCCAGCATTTT
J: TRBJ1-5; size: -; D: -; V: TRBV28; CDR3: CASSPSRGQYSNQPQHF; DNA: TGTGCCAGCAGTCCCTCTCGGGGACAATATAGCAATCAGCCCCAGCATTTT
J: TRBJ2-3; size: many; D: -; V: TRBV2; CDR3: CASRATGVGTDTQYF; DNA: TGTGCCAGCAGGGCTACGGGGGTTGGCACAGATACGCAGTATTTT
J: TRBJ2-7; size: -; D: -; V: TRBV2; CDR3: CASADLDYEQYF; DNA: TGTGCCAGCGCAGACCTAGACTACGAGCAGTACTTC
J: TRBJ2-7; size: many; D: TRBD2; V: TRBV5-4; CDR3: CASSGWTSGLHEQYF; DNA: TGTGCCAGCAGCGGGTGGACTAGCGGCCTCCACGAGCAGTACTTC
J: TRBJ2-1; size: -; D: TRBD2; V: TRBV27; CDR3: CASCRSAGSNEQFF; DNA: TGTGCCAGCTGTCGGTCAGCGGGGTCCAATGAGCAGTTCTTC
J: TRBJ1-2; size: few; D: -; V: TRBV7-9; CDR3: CASSFSEGLSGYTF; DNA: TGTGCCAGCAGCTTCTCTGAGGGCTTGAGCGGCTACACCTTC